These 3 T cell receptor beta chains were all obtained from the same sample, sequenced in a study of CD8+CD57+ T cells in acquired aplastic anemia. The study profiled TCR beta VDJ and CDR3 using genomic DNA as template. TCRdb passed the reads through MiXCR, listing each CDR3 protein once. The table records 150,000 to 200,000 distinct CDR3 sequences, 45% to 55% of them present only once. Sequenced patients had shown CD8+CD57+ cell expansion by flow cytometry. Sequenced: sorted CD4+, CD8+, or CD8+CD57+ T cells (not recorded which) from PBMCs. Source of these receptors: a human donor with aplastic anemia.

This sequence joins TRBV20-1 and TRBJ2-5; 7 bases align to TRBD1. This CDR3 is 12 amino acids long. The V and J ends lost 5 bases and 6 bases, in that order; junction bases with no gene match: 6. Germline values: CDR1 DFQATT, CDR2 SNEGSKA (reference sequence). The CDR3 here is CSAVQGTKTQYF. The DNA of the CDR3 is TGCAGTGCTGTACAGGGGACGAAGACCCAGTACTTC.

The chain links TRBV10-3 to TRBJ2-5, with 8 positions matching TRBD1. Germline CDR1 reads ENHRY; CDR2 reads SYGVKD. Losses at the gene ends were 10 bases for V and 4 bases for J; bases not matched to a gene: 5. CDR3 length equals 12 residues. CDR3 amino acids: CASGQGGETQYF. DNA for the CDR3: TGTGCCAGTGGACAGGGTGGAGAGACCCAGTACTTC.

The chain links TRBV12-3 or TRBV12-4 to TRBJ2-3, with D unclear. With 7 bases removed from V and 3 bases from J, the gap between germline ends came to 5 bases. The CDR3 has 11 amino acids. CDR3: CASTNTDTQYF. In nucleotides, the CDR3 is TGTGCCAGCACCAATACAGATACGCAGTATTTT.